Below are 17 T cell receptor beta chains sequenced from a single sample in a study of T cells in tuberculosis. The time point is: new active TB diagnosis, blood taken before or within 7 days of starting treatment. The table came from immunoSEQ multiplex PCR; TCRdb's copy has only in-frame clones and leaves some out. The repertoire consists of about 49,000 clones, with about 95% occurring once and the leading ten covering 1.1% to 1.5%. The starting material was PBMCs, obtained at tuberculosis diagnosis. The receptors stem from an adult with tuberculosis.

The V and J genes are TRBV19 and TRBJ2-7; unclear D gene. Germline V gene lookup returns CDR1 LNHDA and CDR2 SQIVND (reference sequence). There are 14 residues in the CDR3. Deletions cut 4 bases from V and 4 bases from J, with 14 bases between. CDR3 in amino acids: CASSNHPTKYEQYF. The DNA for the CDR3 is TGTGCCAGTAGTAACCACCCGACAAAGTACGAGCAGTACTTC.

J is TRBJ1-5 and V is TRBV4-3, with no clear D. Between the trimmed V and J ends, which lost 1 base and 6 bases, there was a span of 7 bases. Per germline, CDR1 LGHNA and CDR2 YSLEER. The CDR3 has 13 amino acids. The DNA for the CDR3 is TGCGCCAGCAGCCAAGTACGGGGTCAGCCCCAGCATTTT. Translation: CASSQVRGQPQHF.

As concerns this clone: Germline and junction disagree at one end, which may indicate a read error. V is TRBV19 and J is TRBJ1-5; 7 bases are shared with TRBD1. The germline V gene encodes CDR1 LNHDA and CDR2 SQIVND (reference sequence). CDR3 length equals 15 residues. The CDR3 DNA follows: TGTGCCAGTAGGATAGGGGGCGGTCGACATCAGCCCCAGCATTTT. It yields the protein CASRIGGGRHQPQHF.

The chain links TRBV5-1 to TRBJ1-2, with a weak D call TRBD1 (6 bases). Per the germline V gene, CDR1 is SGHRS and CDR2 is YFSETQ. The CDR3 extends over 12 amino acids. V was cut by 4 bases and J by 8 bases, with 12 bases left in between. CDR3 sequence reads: CASSLNREGYTF. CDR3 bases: TGCGCCAGCAGCCTAAACAGGGAAGGCTACACCTTC.

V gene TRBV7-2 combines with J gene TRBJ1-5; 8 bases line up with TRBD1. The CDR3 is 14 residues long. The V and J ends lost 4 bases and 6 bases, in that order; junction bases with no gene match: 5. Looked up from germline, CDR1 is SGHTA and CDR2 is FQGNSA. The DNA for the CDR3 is TGTGCCAGCAGCTCCCAGGGGGCAGGTCAGCCCCAGCATTTT. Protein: CASSSQGAGQPQHF. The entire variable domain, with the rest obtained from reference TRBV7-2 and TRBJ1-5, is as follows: GAGVSQSPSNKVTEKGKDVELRCDPISGHTALYWYRQSLGQGLEFLIYFQGNSAPDKSGLPSDRFSAERTGGSVSTLTIQRTQQEDSAVYLCASSSQGAGQPQHFGDGTRLSIL.

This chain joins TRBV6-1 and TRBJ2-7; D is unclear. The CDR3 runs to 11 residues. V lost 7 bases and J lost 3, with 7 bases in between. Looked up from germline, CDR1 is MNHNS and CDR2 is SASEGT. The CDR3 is CASKSGYEQYF. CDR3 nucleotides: TGTGCCAGCAAGTCCGGCTACGAGCAGTACTTC.

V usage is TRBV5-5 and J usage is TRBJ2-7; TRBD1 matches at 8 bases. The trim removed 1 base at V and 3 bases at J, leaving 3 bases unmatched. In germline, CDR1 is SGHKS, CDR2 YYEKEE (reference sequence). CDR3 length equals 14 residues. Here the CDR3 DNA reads TGTGCCAGCAGCTTGAGTACAGGGGGCTACGAGCAGTACTTC. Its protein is CASSLSTGGYEQYF.

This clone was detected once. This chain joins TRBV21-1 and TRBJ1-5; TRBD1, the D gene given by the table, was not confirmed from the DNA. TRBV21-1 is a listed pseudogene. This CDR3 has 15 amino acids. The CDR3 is CASSNQGQGNQPQHF. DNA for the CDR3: TGTGCCAGCAGCAATCAGGGACAGGGCAATCAGCCCCAGCATTTT.

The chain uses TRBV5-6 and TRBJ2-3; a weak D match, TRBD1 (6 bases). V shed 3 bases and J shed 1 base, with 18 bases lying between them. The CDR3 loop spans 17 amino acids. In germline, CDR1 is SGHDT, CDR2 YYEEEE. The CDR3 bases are TGTGCCAGCAGCTCAACCAGTGGGGGCCGAGGCACAGATACGCAGTATTTT. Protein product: CASSSTSGGRGTDTQYF. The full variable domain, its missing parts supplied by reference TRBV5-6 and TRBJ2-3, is DAGVTQSPTHLIKTRGQQVTLRCSPKSGHDTVSWYQQALGQGPQFIFQYYEEEERQRGNFPDRFSGHQFPNYSSELNVNALLLGDSALYLCASSSTSGGRGTDTQYFGPGTRLTVL.

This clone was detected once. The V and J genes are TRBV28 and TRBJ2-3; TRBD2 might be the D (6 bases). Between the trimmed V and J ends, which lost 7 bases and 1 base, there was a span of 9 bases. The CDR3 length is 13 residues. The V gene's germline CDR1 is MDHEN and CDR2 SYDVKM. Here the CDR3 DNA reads TGTGCCAGCATATCGGGGGGCACAGATACGCAGTATTTT. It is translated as CASISGGTDTQYF.

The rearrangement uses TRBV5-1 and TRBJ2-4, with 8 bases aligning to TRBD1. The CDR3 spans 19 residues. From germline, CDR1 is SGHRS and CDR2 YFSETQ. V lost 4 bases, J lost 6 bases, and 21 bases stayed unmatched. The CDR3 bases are TGCGCCAGCAGCCTGACAGGGGATAGGAGAGTGGGAGTGAGAAACATTCAGTACTTC. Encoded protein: CASSLTGDRRVGVRNIQYF.

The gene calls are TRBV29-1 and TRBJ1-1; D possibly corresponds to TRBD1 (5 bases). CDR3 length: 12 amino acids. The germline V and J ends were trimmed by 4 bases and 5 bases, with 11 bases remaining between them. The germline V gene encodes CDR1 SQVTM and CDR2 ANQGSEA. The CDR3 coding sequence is TGCAGCGTTGGGCAGGGTTGGACTGAAGCTTTCTTT. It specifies CSVGQGWTEAFF.

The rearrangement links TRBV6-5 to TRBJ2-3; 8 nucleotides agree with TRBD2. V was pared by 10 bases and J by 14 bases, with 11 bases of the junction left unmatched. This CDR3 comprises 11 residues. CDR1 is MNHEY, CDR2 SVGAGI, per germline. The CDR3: CATKIAGRGYF. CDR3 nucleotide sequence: TGTGCCACCAAAATAGCGGGGAGGGGGTATTTT.

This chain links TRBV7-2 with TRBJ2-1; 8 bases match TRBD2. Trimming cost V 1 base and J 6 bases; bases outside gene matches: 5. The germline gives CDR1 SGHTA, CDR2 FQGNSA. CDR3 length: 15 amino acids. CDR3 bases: TGTGCCAGCAGCTTAGGACCAAGCGGGAGCAATGAGCAGTTCTTC. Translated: CASSLGPSGSNEQFF.

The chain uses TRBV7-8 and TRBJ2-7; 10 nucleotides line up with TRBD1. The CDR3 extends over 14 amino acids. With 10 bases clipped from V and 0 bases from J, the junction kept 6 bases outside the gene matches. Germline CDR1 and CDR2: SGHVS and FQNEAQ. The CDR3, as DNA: TGTGCCACGGGACAGGGGCGCTTCTCCTACGAGCAGTACTTC. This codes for CATGQGRFSYEQYF.

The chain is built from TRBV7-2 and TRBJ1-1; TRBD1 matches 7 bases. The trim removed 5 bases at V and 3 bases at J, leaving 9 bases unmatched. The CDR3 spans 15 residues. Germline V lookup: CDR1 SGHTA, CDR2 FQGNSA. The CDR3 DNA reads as TGTGCCAGCAGCCCCGTTGGGACAGAATACACTGAAGCTTTCTTT. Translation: CASSPVGTEYTEAFF.

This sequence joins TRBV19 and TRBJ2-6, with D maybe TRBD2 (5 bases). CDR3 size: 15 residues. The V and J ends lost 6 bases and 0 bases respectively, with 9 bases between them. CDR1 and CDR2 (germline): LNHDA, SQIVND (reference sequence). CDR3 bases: TGTGCCAGTAGGGCGGGCTCCTCTGGGGCCAACGTCCTGACTTTC. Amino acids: CASRAGSSGANVLTF.